The next 28 T cell receptor beta chains were all read from a single sample in a study of cytomegalovirus exposure and HLA in healthy donors. 60 Vbeta and 13 Jbeta primers were used in PCR. This table comes from immunoSEQ multiplex PCR, and its TCRdb copy is limited to in-frame clones, with some not included. This sample has about 160,000 clones, with around 68% found just once. What was sequenced was PBMCs. These TCRs come from a woman aged 40 to 49 in good health and CMV-seropositive.

This sequence joins TRBV4-3 and TRBJ1-1; 7 bases agree with TRBD1. After removal of 0 bases from V and 1 base from J, the junction contained 5 bases not matched to a gene. In germline, CDR1 is LGHNA, CDR2 YSLEER. CDR3 size: 16 residues. The CDR3 here is CASSQDRQGQNTEAFF. In nucleotides, the CDR3 is TGCGCCAGCAGCCAAGACCGACAGGGACAGAACACTGAAGCTTTCTTT.

The chain joins TRBV6-1 to TRBJ2-2, with 9 bases that match TRBD1. The CDR3 spans 15 residues. The junction had 5 bases not matched to a gene; V was cut back by 6 bases and J by 3 bases. Germline V lookup: CDR1 MNHNS, CDR2 SASEGT. In nucleotides, the CDR3 is TGTGCCAGCAGGGGACAGGGTAGGGACACCGGGGAGCTGTTTTTT. Its translation is CASRGQGRDTGELFF.

V is TRBV7-8 and J is TRBJ2-3; possibly TRBD1 for D (6 bases). CDR1 is SGHVS and CDR2 is FQNEAQ in the germline V gene. The length of the CDR3 is 16 residues. The V end was cut by 1 base, the J end by 0 bases, with 11 bases between. CDR3 DNA sequence: TGTGCCAGCAGCTTAGAACAGGGACATAGCACAGATACGCAGTATTTT. Translated, it gives CASSLEQGHSTDTQYF.

This clone has a single count. This sample also contains other DNA sequences that code for the same CDR3. J is TRBJ1-5 and V is TRBV6-1, with D unclear. The CDR3 sequence is 13 residues long. Germline lookup yields CDR1 MNHNS and CDR2 SASEGT. V was trimmed by 2 bases and J by 4 bases, leaving 6 bases between them. As DNA, the CDR3 is TGTGCCAGCAGTGAACGGGAGAATCAGCCCCAGCATTTT. Residues: CASSERENQPQHF.

The chain uses TRBV6-5 and TRBJ1-5; the match to TRBD1 covers 8 bases. This CDR3 has 15 amino acids. The germline gives CDR1 MNHEY, CDR2 SVGAGI. The trim removed 0 bases at V and 3 bases at J, leaving 1 base unmatched. CDR3 amino acids: CASSYSGQVNQPQHF. The DNA of the CDR3 is TGTGCCAGCAGTTACTCGGGACAGGTCAATCAGCCCCAGCATTTT.

A remark on this clone: An end of the junction does not agree with germline; a read error may underlie this. The CDR3 DNA sequence: TGCAGTGCTAGGGACAGGGAGGGCTACCCCTTC. Protein: CSARDREGYPF. The chain couples TRBV20-1 to TRBJ1-2; 8 positions agree with TRBD1. The CDR3 sequence is 11 residues long. Germline CDR1 is DFQATT and CDR2 is SNEGSKA (reference sequence).

The chain uses TRBV29-1 and TRBJ2-5; D may be TRBD2 (6 bases). The germline V and J ends were trimmed by 5 bases and 2 bases, with 12 bases remaining between them. The V gene's germline CDR1 is SQVTM and CDR2 ANQGSEA. The CDR3 contains 13 residues. CDR3 nucleotide sequence: TGCAGCGTTTTATGGGAGGTTCAAGAGACCCAGTACTTC. Amino acids: CSVLWEVQETQYF.

The chain links TRBV11-3 to TRBJ1-1, with D possibly matching TRBD1 (5 bases). The CDR3 contains 13 residues. The V and J ends lost 6 bases and 6 bases respectively, with 14 bases between them. CDR1 and CDR2 (germline): SGHNT, YENEEA. The CDR3 nucleotides read TGTGCCAGCAGTCAGATCCGGGACTCTGAAGCTTTCTTT. This encodes CASSQIRDSEAFF.

This clone was detected only a few times. The chain employs TRBV11-3 and TRBJ2-3; D may be TRBD2 (6 bases). The CDR3 covers 15 residues. V was clipped by 5 bases and J by 2 bases, with 14 bases between them. The germline V gene has CDR1 SGHNT and CDR2 YENEEA. The CDR3 DNA reads as TGTGCCAGCAGCGCCGGGAGTCGCAACACAGATACGCAGTATTTT. Translating it yields CASSAGSRNTDTQYF.

The chain has TRBV9 and TRBJ1-1; D is unresolved. CDR1 is SGDLS and CDR2 is YYNGEE in the germline V gene. The CDR3 runs 14 residues. V lost 3 bases to trimming and J lost 2 bases, with 11 bases between them. In DNA form, the CDR3 reads TGTGCCAGCAGCGAGGAGGGCCGAAACACTGAAGCTTTCTTT. Translated, it gives CASSEEGRNTEAFF.

The chain combines TRBV27 with TRBJ2-4; D possibly corresponds to TRBD2 (6 bases). The length of the CDR3 is 14 residues. V dropped 5 bases and J dropped 5 bases, with 13 bases sitting between them. Germline V gene sequence: CDR1 MNHEY, CDR2 SMNVEV (reference sequence). The CDR3 nucleotides read TGTGCCAGCAGTCCTCGGACGGGGGAAAACATTCAGTACTTC. Protein product: CASSPRTGENIQYF.

The table lists this clone with a few counts. The chain couples TRBV19 to TRBJ1-2, with TRBD1 as a possible D gene (6 bases). The CDR3 spans 14 residues. Trimming cost V 7 bases and J 3 bases, with 15 bases left between them. Germline values: CDR1 LNHDA, CDR2 SQIVND (reference sequence). The DNA of the CDR3 is TGTGCCAGTACTCCGGACAGTGGCTACTATGGCTACACCTTC. Encoded protein: CASTPDSGYYGYTF.

The V gene is TRBV4-1, the J gene TRBJ1-2; 7 bases match TRBD1. Germline lookup yields CDR1 MGHRA and CDR2 YSYEKL. J was trimmed by 7 bases and V by 0 bases; bases with no gene match: 5. This CDR3 comprises 14 residues. In DNA form, the CDR3 reads TGCGCCAGCAGCCAAGAAAACAGGGGCGGTGGCTACACCTTC. This codes for CASSQENRGGGYTF.

This clone was seen more than once but under ten times. The rearrangement uses TRBV6-5 and TRBJ2-7; TRBD1 matches 8 bases. Germline CDR1 is MNHEY and CDR2 is SVGAGI. V dropped 0 bases and J dropped 3; count of bases not matched to a gene: 4. The CDR3 totals 15 residues. The CDR3 loop reads CASSYSGQGVYEQYF. As DNA, the CDR3 is TGTGCCAGCAGTTACTCTGGACAGGGAGTCTACGAGCAGTACTTC.

This CDR3 is CASSQTRQSYGYTF. In DNA form, the CDR3 reads TGTGCCAGCAGTCAAACACGACAGAGCTATGGCTACACCTTC. This chain links TRBV27 with TRBJ1-2, with a weak D call TRBD1 (5 bases). This CDR3 spans 14 amino acids. V lost 5 bases, J lost 4 bases, and 14 bases lay in between. Germline CDR1 is MNHEY and CDR2 is SMNVEV (reference sequence).

The chain combines TRBV29-1 with TRBJ2-7, with TRBD2 matching 11 bases. The CDR3 is 16 amino acids. From germline, CDR1 is SQVTM and CDR2 ANQGSEA. J gave up 5 bases and V 2 bases, and 11 bases lay outside the gene matches. CDR3 nucleotide sequence: TGCAGCGTTGAACTAGCGGGAGGCGTAGGGTCCCACGAGCAGTACTTC. Translated, it gives CSVELAGGVGSHEQYF.

This clone has more than one count but fewer than ten. This chain uses TRBV6-5 with TRBJ2-6, with D tentatively TRBD2 (6 bases). The CDR3 extends over 13 amino acids. V was cut by 6 bases and J by 4 bases, with 7 bases left in between. Germline V gene lookup returns CDR1 MNHEY and CDR2 SVGAGI. The CDR3: CASREGGANVLTF. The DNA of the CDR3 is TGTGCCAGCAGGGAGGGAGGGGCCAACGTCCTGACTTTC.

This chain uses TRBV10-2 with TRBJ2-7, with 9 bases aligning to TRBD2. The CDR3 runs to 15 residues. Trimming removed 3 bases from V and 1 base from J; junction bases left unmatched: 4. Germline assignment: CDR1 WSHSY and CDR2 SAAADI. Here the CDR3 DNA reads TGCGCCAGCAGTGATTGGCTAGCGGGATCCTACGAGCAGTACTTC. Translated: CASSDWLAGSYEQYF.

The chain is built from TRBV28 and TRBJ2-7; TRBD2 matches at 9 bases. Germline CDR1 MDHEN, CDR2 SYDVKM. This CDR3 comprises 15 residues. Germline trimming cut 6 bases from V and 5 bases from J; bases unmatched to any gene: 11. The CDR3 coding sequence is TGTGCCAGCAGCCTCCTAGCGGGACCCCGCCACGAGCAGTACTTC. This gives the protein CASSLLAGPRHEQYF.

V is TRBV10-3 and J is TRBJ1-3, with D unresolved. Per germline, CDR1 ENHRY and CDR2 SYGVKD. V lost 7 bases and J lost 0, with 7 bases in between. There are 13 residues in the CDR3. CDR3 DNA: TGTGCCATCACGGGAACCTCTGGAAACACCATATATTTT. It encodes CAITGTSGNTIYF.

About this clone: The germline gene is not matched at one end of the junction; a read error may be the cause. The sample carries other DNA sequences with the same CDR3. V is TRBV6-5 and J is TRBJ2-1; D not resolved. This CDR3 contains 12 residues. Germline CDR1 reads MNHEY; CDR2 reads SVGAGI. For the CDR3, the DNA is TGCGCCAGCAGTTACTACGGAGCTGAGCAGTTCTTC. Residues: CASSYYGAEQFF.

V gene TRBV12-2 combines with J gene TRBJ2-2; the table's D gene call, TRBD2, was not cross checked with the DNA. TRBV12-2 is a pseudogene locus. CDR3 size: 16 residues. The DNA for the CDR3 is TGTGCAAGTCGCCGGGGACTAGCGCTGAACACCGGGGAGCTGTTTTTT. Its protein product is CASRRGLALNTGELFF.

This clone has more than one count but fewer than ten. The CDR3: CASSQESLAGGDQGTQYF. As DNA, the CDR3 is TGCGCCAGCAGCCAAGAATCTCTAGCGGGAGGTGATCAGGGGACCCAGTACTTC. V and J are TRBV4-3 and TRBJ2-5; 11 nucleotides agree with TRBD2. This CDR3 comprises 18 residues. Germline V gene data show CDR1 as LGHNA and CDR2 as YSLEER. With 0 bases clipped from V and 7 bases from J, the junction kept 13 bases outside the gene matches.

The chain uses TRBV5-6 and TRBJ2-5; D possibly corresponds to TRBD1 (5 bases). The CDR3 spans 13 residues. Trimming pared 2 bases from V and 10 bases from J, leaving 15 bases between. CDR1 and CDR2 (germline): SGHDT, YYEEEE. The chain's CDR3 is CASSFYRPQIQYF. The CDR3 nucleotides are TGTGCCAGCAGCTTCTACAGGCCACAGATCCAGTACTTC.

This clone has a handful of counts. This rearrangement joins TRBV18 to TRBJ1-2; 8 bases match TRBD1. V lost 2 bases and J lost 4; bases outside the gene matches: 6. The CDR3 loop spans 15 amino acids. CDR1 and CDR2 (germline): KGHSH, LQKENI. The CDR3 loop is CASSPSGGWSYGYTF. CDR3 in DNA: TGTGCCAGCTCACCATCAGGGGGCTGGAGCTATGGCTACACCTTC. The full variable domain, in which reference TRBV18 and TRBJ1-2 provide the parts outside the CDR3, is NAGVMQNPRHLVRRRGQEARLRCSPMKGHSHVYWYRQLPEEGLKFMVYLQKENIIDESGMPKERFSAEFPKEGPSILRIQQVVRGDSAAYFCASSPSGGWSYGYTFGSGTRLTVV.

This chain uses TRBV9 with TRBJ1-6; D remains unclear. From germline, CDR1 is SGDLS and CDR2 YYNGEE. The length of the CDR3 is 17 residues. The V and J ends lost 3 bases and 7 bases respectively, with 20 bases between them. The CDR3 DNA reads as TGTGCCAGCAGCGCCGAGGGAGAGGCCCGGTGGAATTCACCCCTCCACTTT. Translating gives CASSAEGEARWNSPLHF.

The chain combines TRBV7-2 with TRBJ2-1; perhaps TRBD1 as D (8 bases). CDR3 length: 14 amino acids. Trimming left V 5 bases short and J 9 bases short, with 17 bases between. Germline values: CDR1 SGHTA, CDR2 FQGNSA. The CDR3 here is CASSRDHRGGEQFF. In DNA, the CDR3 is TGTGCCAGCAGCCGCGACCACAGGGGGGGTGAGCAGTTCTTC.

The chain couples TRBV7-3 to TRBJ2-1; tentatively, D is TRBD2 (5 bases). In germline, CDR1 is SGHTA, CDR2 FQGTGA. The CDR3 totals 15 residues. With 6 bases removed from V and 0 bases from J, the gap between germline ends came to 12 bases. The CDR3 reads CASSWTGSSYNEQFF. The CDR3 bases are TGTGCCAGCAGTTGGACTGGGAGCTCCTACAATGAGCAGTTCTTC.